This T cell receptor (beta chain) comes out of a study of T cells after posttransplantation cyclophosphamide. The related graft donor's blood sample was taken on the day of bone marrow donation. This clone was seen at least ten times. The antigen remains undetermined. Assay: immunoSEQ multiplex PCR; the TCRdb copy retains only in-frame clones and omits some. There are roughly 45,000 clones in the sample, none observed a single time. Whole-study results and caveats: TRB clonality was highly associated with recipient CMV seropositivity and reactivation. Donor CD8+ memory clones often dominated recipient blood repertoires at later times. Skin or GI-infiltrating T cells shared few TRB sequences with blood.

The V segment lost 5 bases and the J segment 6 bases; nucleotides outside the gene matches: 14. The germline V gene has CDR1 SGHRS and CDR2 YFSETQ. The CDR3 totals 17 residues. The sequencing input was PBMCs. The sequence came from a man in his forties in good health, CMV-negative, and a related stem cell transplant donor. The rearrangement uses TRBV5-1 and TRBJ2-3, with 11 positions matching TRBD1. The CDR3 bases are TGCGCCAGCAGTCCAGCCCCGGGACAGGGGGGTTGGGATACGCAGTATTTT. Amino acid sequence: CASSPAPGQGGWDTQYF.